These 30 T cell receptor beta chains came from one sample sequenced in a study (dated by TCRdb to about 2016). The library was produced with RT-PCR. The reads were generated on an Illumina MiSeq. The public sequencing data were trimmed at Q25 with fastp and processed into clonotypes with MiXCR by TCRdb, which kept only in-frame beta chains. Every CDR3 protein is listed once, alongside the most common genes and DNA of its rows. For this sample there are about 680,000 distinct CDR3 sequences; 12% to 15% appear just once. The top ten constitute 3.6% of the sample. The sample consisted of memory CD4+ T cells from blood. These receptors originate from a female donor in good health, serving as a healthy control.

Only a few counts were recorded for this clonotype. V gene TRBV5-1 combines with J gene TRBJ2-7, with 8 bases fitting TRBD1. CDR1 and CDR2 from the germline V gene are SGHRS and YFSETQ. The length of the CDR3 is 14 residues. V shed 4 bases, J shed 2 bases, and the junction held 5 bases outside the gene matches. The CDR3, as DNA: TGCGCCAGCAGCGTTACAGGGGGTCCCTACGAGCAGTACTTC. The encoded protein is CASSVTGGPYEQYF.

This clonotype was counted only a few times. The chain links TRBV4-1 to TRBJ2-1; D remains ambiguous. Germline lookup yields CDR1 MGHRA and CDR2 YSYEKL. This CDR3 has 16 residues. V dropped 2 bases and J dropped 0 bases, with 11 bases sitting between them. CDR3 sequence: CASSQWRLSSYNEQFF. The CDR3 bases are TGCGCCAGCAGCCAATGGAGACTCAGCTCCTACAATGAGCAGTTCTTC.

The sample holds many counts of this clonotype. The chain employs TRBV4-1 and TRBJ2-1; D is unresolved. Germline assignment: CDR1 MGHRA and CDR2 YSYEKL. Trimming left V 1 base short and J 8 bases short, with 21 bases between. The CDR3 covers 17 residues. This CDR3 reads CASSQVMVVRVRDEQFF. The CDR3 bases are TGCGCCAGCAGCCAAGTTATGGTAGTAAGGGTTCGGGATGAGCAGTTCTTC.

This clonotype occurred many times. This chain uses TRBV6-5 with TRBJ2-1; D not certain. V was pared by 8 bases and J by 0 bases, with 8 bases between. This CDR3 comprises 13 residues. Germline V gives CDR1 MNHEY, CDR2 SVGAGI. DNA for the CDR3: TGTGCCAGCCGGTCAAGCTCCTACAATGAGCAGTTCTTC. It codes for CASRSSSYNEQFF.

This clonotype was picked up a small number of times. The rearrangement links TRBV4-2 to TRBJ1-1; possible D gene TRBD1, 5 bases. In germline, CDR1 is LGHNA, CDR2 YNFKEQ. The CDR3 has 15 residues. With 4 bases removed from V and 1 base from J, the gap between germline ends came to 13 bases. The CDR3 here is CASSRPGTGNTEAFF. The CDR3 region has the DNA TGTGCCAGCAGCCGTCCCGGGACGGGGAACACTGAAGCTTTCTTT.

The V gene is TRBV12-3 or TRBV12-4, the J gene TRBJ1-3; TRBD1 aligns across 10 bases. The CDR3 is made up of 17 amino acids. J gave up 3 bases and V 5 bases, and 10 bases lay outside the gene matches. The CDR3 DNA reads as TGTGCCAGCAGTCCCCCCTCCGGGACAGGGGATGGAAACACCATATATTTT. It yields the protein CASSPPSGTGDGNTIYF.

This clonotype appeared many times. The rearrangement uses TRBV24-1 and TRBJ2-1; the match to TRBD2 covers 7 bases. The germline V gene has CDR1 KGHDR and CDR2 SFDVKD. V lost 6 bases, J lost 0 bases, and 7 bases stayed unmatched. The CDR3 length is 16 residues. CDR3 sequence: CATSPQRGSSYNEQFF. In nucleotides, the CDR3 is TGTGCCACCAGTCCTCAGCGGGGAAGCTCCTACAATGAGCAGTTCTTC.

This clonotype was counted only a few times. The chain joins TRBV6-2 or TRBV6-3 to TRBJ2-5; 11 positions agree with TRBD2. The CDR3 totals 17 residues. Per the germline V gene, CDR1 is MNHEY and CDR2 is SVGEGT. V shed 6 bases and J 9 bases; nucleotides not matched to a gene: 18. CDR3 in amino acids: CASSPLAGGARGRPQYF. The CDR3 DNA follows: TGTGCCAGCAGCCCTCTAGCGGGAGGCGCTCGGGGAAGGCCCCAGTACTTC.

The chain joins TRBV11-2 to TRBJ2-5; TRBD2 matches 10 bases. The trim removed 4 bases at V and 5 bases at J, leaving 7 bases unmatched. Germline V CDR1 and CDR2: SGHAT, FQNNGV. The CDR3 has 15 residues. The CDR3 is CASSSSGGGRETQYF. The CDR3 DNA follows: TGTGCCAGCAGCTCGAGCGGGGGGGGTCGGGAGACCCAGTACTTC.

This clonotype has ten or more counts. CDR3 residues: CASSESLGSTDTQYF. CDR3 coding DNA: TGTGCCAGCAGTGAATCTTTGGGCAGCACAGATACGCAGTATTTT. The V and J genes are TRBV25-1 and TRBJ2-3; D call uncertain. The CDR3 is 15 residues long. CDR1 MGHDK and CDR2 SYGVNS come from the germline V gene. V shed 1 base and J shed 0 bases, with 8 bases lying between them.

This clonotype was found many times. The rearrangement uses TRBV29-1 and TRBJ2-3; 7 bases map to TRBD1. The J segment lost 5 bases and the V segment lost 8 bases, leaving 7 bases of the junction unmatched. The CDR3 sequence is 12 residues long. The germline CDR1 and CDR2 sequences are SQVTM and ANQGSEA. CDR3 sequence (DNA): TGCAGCACTACCAGGGGGTTAGATACGCAGTATTTT. It translates to CSTTRGLDTQYF.

This clonotype has more than one count but fewer than ten. This chain uses TRBV5-6 with TRBJ2-7, with D tentatively TRBD2 (5 bases). The CDR3 has 14 residues. Trimming cost V 2 bases and J 2 bases, with 11 bases left between them. Germline CDR1 is SGHDT and CDR2 is YYEEEE. This chain's CDR3 is CASSFGLDTYEQYF. DNA for the CDR3: TGTGCCAGCAGCTTCGGACTGGATACCTACGAGCAGTACTTC.

Only a few counts were recorded for this clonotype. V and J are TRBV10-3 and TRBJ2-3; 12 bases are shared with TRBD2. V was pared by 8 bases and J by 8 bases, with 11 bases of the junction left unmatched. The CDR3 has 15 amino acids. Germline V lookup: CDR1 ENHRY, CDR2 SYGVKD. The CDR3 nucleotides are TGTGCCATCGATTCAGGACTAGCGGGACCAAGTACGCAGTATTTT. Its translation: CAIDSGLAGPSTQYF.

This clonotype was picked up a small number of times. This chain's CDR3 is CASSILLAGPYNEQFF. The CDR3 nucleotides are TGTGCCAGTAGTATCTTATTGGCGGGACCATACAATGAGCAGTTCTTC. The rearrangement joins TRBV19 to TRBJ2-1; TRBD2 is a possible D gene (6 bases). The CDR3 has 16 residues. Per germline, CDR1 LNHDA and CDR2 SQIVND (reference sequence). Trimming took 3 bases from V and 4 from J, leaving 16 bases between them.

The V gene is TRBV7-2, the J gene TRBJ2-5; 12 bases agree with TRBD2. The junction had 5 bases not matched to a gene; V was cut back by 5 bases and J by 4 bases. CDR1 and CDR2 from the germline V gene are SGHTA and FQGNSA. The CDR3 is 15 residues long. CDR3: CASSPTSGSSETQYF. For the CDR3, the DNA is TGTGCCAGCAGCCCGACTAGCGGGAGCTCAGAGACCCAGTACTTC.

The V and J genes are TRBV29-1 and TRBJ1-2; TRBD1 agrees at 10 bases. After removal of 6 bases from V and 8 bases from J, the junction contained 15 bases not matched to a gene. Per the germline V gene, CDR1 is SQVTM and CDR2 is ANQGSEA. The CDR3 consists of 15 residues. This CDR3 reads CSVSLLRTGGYGYTF. CDR3 in DNA: TGCAGCGTGTCCCTACTGAGGACAGGGGGTTACGGCTACACCTTC.

V and J are TRBV27 and TRBJ2-7; D possibly uses TRBD1 or TRBD2 (6 bases each). Germline V lookup: CDR1 MNHEY, CDR2 SMNVEV (reference sequence). The V end was cut by 6 bases, the J end by 0 bases, with 15 bases between. This CDR3 has 15 amino acids. The chain's CDR3 is CASRGAGGYSYEQYF. In DNA form, the CDR3 reads TGTGCCAGCAGAGGTGCCGGGGGCTACTCCTACGAGCAGTACTTC.

This clonotype was detected many times. The chain employs TRBV7-9 and TRBJ2-1, with D unresolved. Per germline, CDR1 SEHNR and CDR2 FQNEAQ (reference sequence). This CDR3 has 13 residues. The V end lost 3 bases, the J end lost 5 bases, and 8 bases lay between the germline ends. The CDR3 coding sequence is TGTGCCAGCAGCTTGGCGCGGAACAATGAGCAGTTCTTC. It specifies CASSLARNNEQFF.

This clonotype showed up many times. V is TRBV6-5 and J is TRBJ1-1, with 10 bases lining up with TRBD1. Per germline, CDR1 MNHEY and CDR2 SVGAGI. The V and J ends lost 5 bases and 5 bases, in that order; junction bases with no gene match: 8. CDR3 length: 15 amino acids. CDR3 loop: CASSLRDRGETEAFF. CDR3 nucleotide sequence: TGTGCCAGCAGTCTACGGGACAGGGGAGAAACTGAAGCTTTCTTT.

V usage is TRBV5-1 and J usage is TRBJ1-2; D may be TRBD1 (6 bases). V lost 5 bases and J lost 3, with 11 bases in between. CDR1 and CDR2 (germline): SGHRS, YFSETQ. CDR3 length equals 13 residues. The CDR3 is CASRADRYYGYTF. Here the CDR3 DNA reads TGCGCCAGCAGGGCTGACAGGTACTATGGCTACACCTTC.

Comment on this clonotype: Sequence at one end of the junction differs from germline and may be a read error. The V gene is TRBV29-1, the J gene TRBJ1-1, with D hard to call. Germline CDR1 and CDR2: SQVTM and ANQGSEA. The CDR3 spans 13 residues. The chain's CDR3 is CSFEDPANTEAYF. CDR3 coding DNA: TGCAGCTTTGAAGATCCGGCGAACACTGAAGCTTACTTT.

This clonotype was seen a few times. The CDR3 sequence: CASSFSLQTGELFF. Here the CDR3 DNA reads TGTGCCAGCAGCTTTTCGCTTCAAACCGGGGAGCTGTTTTTT. This chain links TRBV7-8 with TRBJ2-2; D not resolved. This CDR3 is 14 amino acids long. Trimming pared 3 bases from V and 5 bases from J, leaving 10 bases between. Germline V gives CDR1 SGHVS, CDR2 FQNEAQ.

This clonotype was seen more than once but under ten times. The junction shows a germline mismatch at one end, possibly a read error. The chain employs TRBV6-5 and TRBJ1-6; 11 bases agree with TRBD1. Germline CDR1 reads MNHEY; CDR2 reads SVGAGI. The CDR3 is 17 residues long. CDR3 loop: CASSTRDRGSNNSPLRF. In DNA form, the CDR3 reads TGTGCCAGCAGTACAAGGGACAGGGGGTCGAATAATTCACCCCTCCGCTTT.

This clonotype was recorded a few times. The genes are TRBV7-2 and TRBJ1-2, with 9 bases identical to TRBD1. Looked up from germline, CDR1 is SGHTA and CDR2 is FQGNSA. The V segment lost 5 bases and the J segment 4 bases; nucleotides outside the gene matches: 5. CDR3 size: 14 residues. CDR3 amino acids: CASSVDRGIYGYTF. DNA of the CDR3: TGTGCCAGCAGCGTGGACAGGGGTATCTATGGCTACACCTTC.

In its sample, this clonotype was seen many times. The junction differs from germline at one of its ends, possibly a read error. The rearrangement joins TRBV7-2 to TRBJ1-5; D is possibly TRBD1 (6 bases). Germline V CDR1 and CDR2: SGHTA, FQGNSA. This CDR3 spans 15 amino acids. The CDR3 region is CASSLGGGGNQPQHF. CDR3 nucleotides: TGCGCCAGCAGCTTAGGGGGAGGTGGCAATCAGCCCCAGCATTTT.

The chain is built from TRBV4-2 and TRBJ2-1; 9 positions agree with TRBD2. CDR3 size: 18 residues. V dropped 1 base and J dropped 9; count of bases not matched to a gene: 16. Germline values: CDR1 LGHNA, CDR2 YNFKEQ. In nucleotides, the CDR3 is TGTGCCAGCAGCCAAGTTCAGGTGCGGGAGGGCCCTCTAGGTGAGCAGTTCTTC. This encodes CASSQVQVREGPLGEQFF.

This clonotype was counted at least ten times. The V call is TRBV29-1, the J call TRBJ2-7, with a tentative D call TRBD1 (6 bases). V gave up 4 bases and J gave up 2 bases, with 9 bases separating them. This CDR3 is built from 12 residues. Germline values: CDR1 SQVTM, CDR2 ANQGSEA. The CDR3 DNA reads TGCAGCGTTGCACGGACAGCCTACGAGCAGTACTTC. It specifies CSVARTAYEQYF.

The chain combines TRBV28 with TRBJ2-6; D unresolved. The CDR3 contains 17 residues. Trimming pared 2 bases from V and 2 bases from J, leaving 13 bases between. Per germline, CDR1 MDHEN and CDR2 SYDVKM. The CDR3 spells CASSLGPSLAGANVLTF. The CDR3 region has the DNA TGTGCCAGCAGTTTAGGCCCCAGCTTGGCTGGGGCCAACGTCCTGACTTTC.

This clonotype came up a few times. The J gene is TRBJ2-1, the V gene TRBV28; 8 bases map to TRBD2. This CDR3 contains 15 residues. V lost 7 bases and J lost 6; bases outside the gene matches: 11. Germline V lookup: CDR1 MDHEN, CDR2 SYDVKM. The CDR3 reads CASTPRSGSSNEQFF. Written as DNA, the CDR3 is TGTGCCAGCACCCCGCGGAGCGGGAGCTCCAATGAGCAGTTCTTC.

This clonotype was recorded many times. The chain employs TRBV29-1 and TRBJ2-5; 12 bases align to TRBD2. Germline V CDR1 and CDR2: SQVTM, ANQGSEA. J lost 10 bases, V lost 6 bases, and 9 bases had no gene match. The CDR3 has 13 amino acids. In DNA, the CDR3 is TGCAGCGTCAGGACTAGCGGGGACCTTGGCCAGTACTTC. Translated: CSVRTSGDLGQYF.